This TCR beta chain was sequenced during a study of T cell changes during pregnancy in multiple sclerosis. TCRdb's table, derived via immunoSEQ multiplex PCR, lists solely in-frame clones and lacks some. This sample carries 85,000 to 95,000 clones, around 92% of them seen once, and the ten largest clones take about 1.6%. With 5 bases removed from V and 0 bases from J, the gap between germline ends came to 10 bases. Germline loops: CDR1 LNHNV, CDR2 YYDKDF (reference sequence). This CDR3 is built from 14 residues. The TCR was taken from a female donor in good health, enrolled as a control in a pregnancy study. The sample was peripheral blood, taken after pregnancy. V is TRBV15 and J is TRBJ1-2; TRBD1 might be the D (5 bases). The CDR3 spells CATSLGRTNYGYTF. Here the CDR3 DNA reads TGTGCCACCAGCCTGGGGCGGACTAACTATGGCTACACCTTC.